This T cell receptor (beta chain) was sequenced during a study of pediatric ulcerative colitis. Study-wide points: Substantially fewer templates came from a couple of patients' blood samples. Compared with controls, ulcerative colitis showed greater blood-rectum clone sharing.

This clone occurred a few times. Its antigen is still unknown. Using immunoSEQ multiplex PCR, the repertoire was profiled, and TCRdb retains in-frame clones only, with some absent. Counted here are around 36,000 clones, about 81% occurring once; the ten biggest clones make up approximately 1.1%. Rectal tissue came from one to two pinch biopsies taken at colonoscopy. Trimming pared 2 bases from V and 5 bases from J, leaving 12 bases between. This CDR3 contains 14 residues. CDR1 and CDR2 (germline): SGHRS, YFSETQ. This TCR came from a boy between 10 and 17 years old with mild ulcerative colitis. Sequenced: gut tissue. This chain uses TRBV5-1 with TRBJ2-3; weak D call: TRBD2 (6 bases). The CDR3 DNA sequence: TGCGCCAGCAGCTTCCTCTCTAGCGTAGATACGCAGTATTTT. This gives the protein CASSFLSSVDTQYF.